This T cell receptor beta chain was profiled in a study of vaccination and CD4 T cells after COVID-19. Across the whole study: With a range of 35 to 161, the median interval from diagnosis to drawing post-COVID samples was roughly 91 days. Study findings and constraints: In convalescent patients, 304 of 307 vaccine-specific clones were mono-reactive for SARS-CoV-2 spike.

At the Johns Hopkins FTIC core, DNA taken from cultured CD4+ T cells was sequenced by way of the Oncomine TCR Beta short-read assay. TCRdb ran MiXCR on the PCR reads and lists one entry per CDR3 protein. The sample holds about 13,000 distinct CDR3 sequences, under 55% seen once. With V trimmed by 7 bases and J by 1 base, 4 bases remained unmatched. This CDR3 is built from 15 residues. The germline V gene has CDR1 SNHLY and CDR2 FYNNEI. Treatment noted: approximately 11-day PBMC culture with coronavirus spike peptide pools or control peptides (ViraFEST assay). Wells that each held around 2 million PBMCs were cultured with 7.5 to 10 IU/ml IL-2 and roughly 10 ug/ml peptide pools. Comments on this clonotype: Its antigen is as yet unknown.

The starting material was CD4+ T cells from blood, cultured in vitro, obtained after SARS-CoV-2 vaccination. The chain couples TRBV2 to TRBJ2-7; TRBD2 aligns across 13 bases. This TCR came from a human donor who had recovered from COVID-19. Here the CDR3 reads CASNRLAGGSYEQYF. The CDR3 DNA reads TGTGCCAGCAATAGACTAGCGGGGGGTTCCTACGAGCAGTACTTC.